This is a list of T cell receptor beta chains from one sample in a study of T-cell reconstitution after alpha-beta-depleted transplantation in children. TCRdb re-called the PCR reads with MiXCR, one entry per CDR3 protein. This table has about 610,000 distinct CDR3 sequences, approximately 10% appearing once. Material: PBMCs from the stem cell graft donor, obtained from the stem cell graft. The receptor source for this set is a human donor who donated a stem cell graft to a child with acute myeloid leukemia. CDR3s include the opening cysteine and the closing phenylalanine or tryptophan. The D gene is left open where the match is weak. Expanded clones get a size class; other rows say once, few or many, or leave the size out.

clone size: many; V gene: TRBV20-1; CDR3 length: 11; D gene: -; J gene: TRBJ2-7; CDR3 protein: CSAQTSAEQYF; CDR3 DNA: TGCAGTGCCCAGACATCGGCCGAGCAGTACTTC
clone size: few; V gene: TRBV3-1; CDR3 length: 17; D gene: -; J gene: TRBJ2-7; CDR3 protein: CASSQDSGAGRSYEQYF; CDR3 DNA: TGTGCCAGCAGCCAAGATTCTGGCGCGGGCCGCTCCTACGAGCAGTACTTC
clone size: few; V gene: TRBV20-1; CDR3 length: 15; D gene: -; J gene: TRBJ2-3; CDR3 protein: CSARGRDRATDTQYF; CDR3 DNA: TGCAGTGCTAGAGGGCGGGACAGAGCCACAGATACGCAGTATTTT
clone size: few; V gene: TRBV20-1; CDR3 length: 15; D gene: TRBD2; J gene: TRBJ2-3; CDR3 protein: CSASPLAGVSDTQYF; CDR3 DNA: TGCAGTGCTTCTCCTCTAGCGGGAGTCTCAGATACGCAGTATTTT
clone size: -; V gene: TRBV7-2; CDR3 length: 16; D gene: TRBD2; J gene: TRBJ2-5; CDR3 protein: CASSLSSGRAGETQYF; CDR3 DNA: TGTGCCAGCAGCTTAAGTAGCGGGAGGGCCGGGGAGACCCAGTACTTC
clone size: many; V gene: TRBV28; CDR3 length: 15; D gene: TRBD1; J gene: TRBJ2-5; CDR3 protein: CASSSNQGVQETQYF; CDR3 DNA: TGTGCCAGCAGTTCCAACCAGGGGGTTCAAGAGACCCAGTACTTC
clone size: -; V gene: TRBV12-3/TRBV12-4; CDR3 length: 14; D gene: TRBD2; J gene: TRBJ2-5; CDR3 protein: CASSLGEGLETQYF; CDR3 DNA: TGTGCCAGCAGTTTAGGGGAGGGTTTAGAGACCCAGTACTTC
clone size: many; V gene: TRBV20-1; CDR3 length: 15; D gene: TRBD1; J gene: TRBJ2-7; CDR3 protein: CSAREVGTGGGEQYF; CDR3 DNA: TGCAGTGCTAGAGAGGTCGGGACAGGGGGCGGGGAGCAGTACTTC
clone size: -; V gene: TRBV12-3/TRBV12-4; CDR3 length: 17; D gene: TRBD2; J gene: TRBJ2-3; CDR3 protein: CASSLTDYSGRTDTQYF; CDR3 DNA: TGTGCCAGCAGTCTGACGGACTATAGCGGGAGGACAGATACGCAGTATTTT
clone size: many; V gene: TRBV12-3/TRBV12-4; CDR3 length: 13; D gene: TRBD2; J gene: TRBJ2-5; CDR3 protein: CASRTSGQETQYF; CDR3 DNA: TGTGCCAGCAGGACTAGCGGCCAAGAGACCCAGTACTTC
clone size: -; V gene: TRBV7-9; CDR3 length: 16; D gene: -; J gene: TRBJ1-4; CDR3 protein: CASTSFPSATNEKLFF; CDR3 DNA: TGTGCCAGCACCAGTTTTCCGTCAGCAACTAATGAAAAACTGTTTTTT
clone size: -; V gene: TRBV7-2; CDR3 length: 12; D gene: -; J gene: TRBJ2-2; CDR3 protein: CASSFPVGMVFF; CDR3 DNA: TGTGCCAGCAGCTTTCCAGTGGGGATGGTGTTTTTT
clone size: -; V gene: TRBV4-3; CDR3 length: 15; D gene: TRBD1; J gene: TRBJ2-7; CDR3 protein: CASSQDPGQSYEQYF; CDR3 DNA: TGCGCCAGCAGCCAAGACCCGGGACAGTCCTACGAGCAGTACTTC
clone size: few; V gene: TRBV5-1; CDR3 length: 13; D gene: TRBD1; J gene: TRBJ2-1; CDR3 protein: CASSGGQGNEQFF; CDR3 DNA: TGCGCCAGCAGCGGGGGACAGGGGAATGAGCAGTTCTTC
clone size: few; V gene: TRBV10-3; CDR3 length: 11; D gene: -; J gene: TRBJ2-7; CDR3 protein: CAITGSGEQYF; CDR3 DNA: TGTGCCATCACAGGTAGTGGCGAGCAGTACTTC
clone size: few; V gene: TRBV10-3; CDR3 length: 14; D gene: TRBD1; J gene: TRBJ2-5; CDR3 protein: CAIRGDRGQETQYF; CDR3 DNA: TGTGCCATCAGGGGGGACAGGGGGCAAGAGACCCAGTACTTC
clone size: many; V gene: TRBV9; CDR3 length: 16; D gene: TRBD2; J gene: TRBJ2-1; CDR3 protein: CASSVDPGLVTNEQFF; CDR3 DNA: TGTGCCAGCAGCGTAGATCCGGGACTAGTAACCAATGAGCAGTTCTTC
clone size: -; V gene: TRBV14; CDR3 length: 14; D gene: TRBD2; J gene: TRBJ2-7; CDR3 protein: CASSHHWREDEQYF; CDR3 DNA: TGTGCCAGCAGCCACCACTGGCGGGAGGACGAGCAGTACTTC
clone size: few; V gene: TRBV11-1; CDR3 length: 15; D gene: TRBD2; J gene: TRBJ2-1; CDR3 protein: CASSSISGSNNEQFF; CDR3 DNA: TGTGCCAGCAGCTCCATTAGCGGGAGCAACAATGAGCAGTTCTTC
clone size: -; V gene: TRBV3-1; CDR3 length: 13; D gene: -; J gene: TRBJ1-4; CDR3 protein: CASSRGAVEKLFF; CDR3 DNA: TGTGCCAGCAGCCGCGGGGCAGTGGAAAAACTGTTTTTT
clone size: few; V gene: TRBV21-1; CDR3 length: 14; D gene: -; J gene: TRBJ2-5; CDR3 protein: CASSPDSLVETQYF; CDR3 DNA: TGTGCCAGCAGCCCGGACAGTTTGGTCGAGACCCAGTACTTC
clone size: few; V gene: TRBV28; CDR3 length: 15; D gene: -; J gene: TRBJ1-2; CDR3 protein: CASSPPFVGSYGYTF; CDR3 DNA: TGTGCCAGCAGTCCCCCATTTGTGGGGAGCTATGGCTACACCTTC
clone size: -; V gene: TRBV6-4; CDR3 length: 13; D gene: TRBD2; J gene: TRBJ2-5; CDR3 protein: CASSDQSGVDQYF; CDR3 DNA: TGTGCCAGCAGTGACCAGAGCGGGGTGGACCAGTACTTC